The TCR beta chain described here comes from a study of beta chain features in type 1 diabetes. Each of the CD4+ naive, central memory, regulatory and stem cell-like memory populations was sorted via CD45RO/CCR7/CD25/CD127/CD95/CD27. Populations isolated by sorting all had purity greater than 95%. As for this clone: The antigen remains unidentified.

The study, taken as a whole, reports: Patients and controls would share equally any PCR tilt toward shorter templates. Patients with Type 1 diabetes showed moderately but significantly shorter TCRB CDR3s in all four CD4+ subsets.

The isolated RNA, all of it, was reverse transcribed, so expressed TCRB transcripts were what got sequenced. The method was immunoSEQ multiplex PCR; TCRdb's version includes in-frame clones alone and lacks a portion of them. The repertoire holds 400,000 or so clones, about 10% seen once, with roughly 0.6% in the top ten. The V and J ends lost 5 bases and 8 bases respectively, with 18 bases between them. Germline loops: CDR1 MDHEN, CDR2 SYDVKM. This CDR3 is 15 amino acids long. Input material: central memory CD4+ T cells from blood. The receptor was isolated from a man aged 30 to 39 with type 1 diabetes. The chain has TRBV28 and TRBJ1-4, with D possibly TRBD1 on 5 matching bases. Here the CDR3 reads CASSTPRDPGEKLFF. For the CDR3, the DNA is TGTGCCAGCAGTACCCCCCGGGACCCAGGGGAAAAACTGTTTTTT.